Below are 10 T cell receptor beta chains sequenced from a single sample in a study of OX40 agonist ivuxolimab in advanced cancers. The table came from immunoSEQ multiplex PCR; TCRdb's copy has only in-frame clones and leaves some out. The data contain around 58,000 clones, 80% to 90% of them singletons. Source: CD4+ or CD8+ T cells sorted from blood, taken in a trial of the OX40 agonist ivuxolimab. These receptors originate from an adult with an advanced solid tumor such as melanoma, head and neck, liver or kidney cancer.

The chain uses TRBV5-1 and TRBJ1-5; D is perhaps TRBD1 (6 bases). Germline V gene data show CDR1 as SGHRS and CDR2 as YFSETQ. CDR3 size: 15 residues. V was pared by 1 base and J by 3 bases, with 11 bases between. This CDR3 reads CASSLFPGVNQPQHF. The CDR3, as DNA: TGCGCCAGCAGCTTGTTCCCAGGGGTCAATCAGCCCCAGCATTTT.

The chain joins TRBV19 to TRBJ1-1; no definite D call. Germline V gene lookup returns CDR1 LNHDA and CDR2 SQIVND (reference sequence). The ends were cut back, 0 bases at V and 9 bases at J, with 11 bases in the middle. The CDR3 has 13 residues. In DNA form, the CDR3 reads TGTGCCAGTAGTATAGATCCGGACCCAAAAGCTTTCTTT. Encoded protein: CASSIDPDPKAFF.

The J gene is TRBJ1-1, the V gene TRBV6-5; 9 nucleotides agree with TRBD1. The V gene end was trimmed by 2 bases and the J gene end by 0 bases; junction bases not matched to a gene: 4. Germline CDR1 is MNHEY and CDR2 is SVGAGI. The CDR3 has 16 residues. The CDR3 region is CASSYDTGGMNTEAFF. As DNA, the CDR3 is TGTGCCAGCAGTTACGACACAGGGGGCATGAACACTGAAGCTTTCTTT.

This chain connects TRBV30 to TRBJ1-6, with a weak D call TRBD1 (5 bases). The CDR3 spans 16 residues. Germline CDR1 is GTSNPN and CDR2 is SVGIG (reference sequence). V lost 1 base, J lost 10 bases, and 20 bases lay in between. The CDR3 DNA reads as TGTGCCTGGAGTGCGGCAACCGGGGGTTCAGGGTCACCCCTCCACTTT. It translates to CAWSAATGGSGSPLHF.

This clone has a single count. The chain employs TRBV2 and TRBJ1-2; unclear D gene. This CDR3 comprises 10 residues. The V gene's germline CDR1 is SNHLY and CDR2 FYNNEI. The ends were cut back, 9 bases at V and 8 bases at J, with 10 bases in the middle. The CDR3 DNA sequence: TGTGCCAGTCGGAAGCCCGGCTACACCTTC. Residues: CASRKPGYTF.

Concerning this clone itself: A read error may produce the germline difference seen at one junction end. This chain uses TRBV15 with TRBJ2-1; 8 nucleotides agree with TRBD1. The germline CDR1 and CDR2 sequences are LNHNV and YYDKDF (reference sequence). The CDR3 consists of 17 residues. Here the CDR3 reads CATSRGRRTGNYSEQFF. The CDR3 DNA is TGTGCCACCAGCAGGGGCCGCCGGACAGGGAACTACAGTGAGCAGTTCTTC.

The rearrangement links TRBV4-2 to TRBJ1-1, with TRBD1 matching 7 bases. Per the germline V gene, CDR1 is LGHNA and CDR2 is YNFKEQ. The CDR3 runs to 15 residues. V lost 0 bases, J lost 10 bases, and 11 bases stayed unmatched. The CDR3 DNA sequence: TGTGCCAGCAGCCAAGATCCGCGGCAGGGGGAAGGAGCTTTCTTT. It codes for CASSQDPRQGEGAFF.

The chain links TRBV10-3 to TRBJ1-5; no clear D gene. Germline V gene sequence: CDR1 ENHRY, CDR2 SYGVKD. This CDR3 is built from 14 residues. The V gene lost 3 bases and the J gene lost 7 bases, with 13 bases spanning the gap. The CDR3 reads CAISESGMGQPQHF. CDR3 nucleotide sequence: TGTGCCATCAGTGAATCGGGAATGGGACAGCCCCAGCATTTT.

The DNA of the CDR3 is TGTGCCAGCAGTGAGGGGACAGCGAGCACAGATACGCAGTATTTT. Its translation is CASSEGTASTDTQYF. The chain has TRBV2 and TRBJ2-3; TRBD1 agrees at 7 bases. The CDR3 loop spans 15 amino acids. With 3 bases clipped from V and 0 bases from J, the junction kept 3 bases outside the gene matches. The germline gives CDR1 SNHLY, CDR2 FYNNEI. The full variable domain, with the rest looked up from reference TRBV2 and TRBJ2-3, is EPEVTQTPSHQVTQMGQEVILRCVPISNHLYFYWYRQILGQKVEFLVSFYNNEISEKSEIFDDQFSVERPDGSNFTLKIRSTKLEDSAMYFCASSEGTASTDTQYFGPGTRLTVL.

CDR3 loop: CASSFFSGGEAFF. The CDR3, as DNA: TGTGCCAGCAGCTTTTTCTCAGGTGGAGAAGCTTTCTTT. The V call is TRBV7-2, the J call TRBJ1-1; D is uncertain. Looked up from germline, CDR1 is SGHTA and CDR2 is FQGNSA. The CDR3 is 13 amino acids. Trimming cost V 3 bases and J 8 bases, with 13 bases left between them.